The 12 T cell receptor beta chains presented below share a single source sample, sequenced in a study of T cell repertoires in cytomegalovirus infection. Each CDR3 protein is one row after TCRdb ran MiXCR on the reads. The sample contains about 360,000 distinct CDR3 sequences, around 18% of which appear only once. Sequencing input: PBMCs. These receptors came from a human donor in good health (CMV status not recorded). Some clones in this sample may be carry-over from other donors' samples.

The chain carries TRBV7-9 and TRBJ1-2; maybe TRBD1 (6 bases). Trimming shortened V by 2 bases and J by 6 bases, and 13 bases separated the two germline ends. The CDR3 runs to 14 residues. The germline V gene has CDR1 SEHNR and CDR2 FQNEAQ (reference sequence). The CDR3 coding sequence is TGTGCCAGCAGCTTATCGGGGTCAGGGGATGGCTACACCTTC. Protein: CASSLSGSGDGYTF.

This clonotype was picked up many times. The chain joins TRBV7-2 to TRBJ2-3; TRBD2 aligns across 9 bases. J lost 2 bases, V lost 6 bases, and 6 bases had no gene match. CDR1 is SGHTA and CDR2 is FQGNSA in the germline V gene. The CDR3 sequence is 15 residues long. CDR3 DNA sequence: TGTGCCAGCAGATCCGCGGGGGGGATCACAGATACGCAGTATTTT. Translated, it gives CASRSAGGITDTQYF.

Many counts were recorded for this clonotype. The chain carries TRBV20-1 and TRBJ2-3; TRBD1 might be the D (5 bases). V dropped 2 bases and J dropped 4 bases, with 10 bases sitting between them. The CDR3 covers 13 residues. Germline V lookup: CDR1 DFQATT, CDR2 SNEGSKA (reference sequence). The CDR3 DNA reads TGCAGTGCTAGAACGTGGGGCGCAGATACGCAGTATTTT. As protein: CSARTWGADTQYF.

This clonotype appeared a few times. This chain links TRBV11-2 with TRBJ1-1; D call uncertain. V was pared by 6 bases and J by 7 bases, with 15 bases between. Germline-derived CDR1 and CDR2 are SGHAT and FQNNGV. This CDR3 is 13 amino acids long. Written as DNA, the CDR3 is TGTGCCAGCAGTTCCCGGGAAACCGGTGAAGCTTTCTTT. The encoded protein is CASSSRETGEAFF.

The chain combines TRBV18 with TRBJ2-2; D unresolved. Trimming took 4 bases from V and 1 from J, leaving 4 bases between them. Looked up from germline, CDR1 is KGHSH and CDR2 is LQKENI. The CDR3 contains 13 residues. CDR3 residues: CASSQMNTGELFF. The CDR3 DNA reads as TGTGCCAGCTCACAAATGAACACCGGGGAGCTGTTTTTT. Variable domain in full (rest from reference TRBV18 and TRBJ2-2): NAGVMQNPRHLVRRRGQEARLRCSPMKGHSHVYWYRQLPEEGLKFMVYLQKENIIDESGMPKERFSAEFPKEGPSILRIQQVVRGDSAAYFCASSQMNTGELFFGEGSRLTVL.

Written as DNA, the CDR3 is TGTGCCAGCAGTGTAGAAGGGACCTATCAAAGAACCCGGGAGCAGTTCTTC. Its translation is CASSVEGTYQRTREQFF. This chain connects TRBV2 to TRBJ2-1; D is possibly TRBD1 or TRBD2 (5 bases each). The CDR3 spans 17 residues. V was pared by 4 bases and J by 10 bases, with 26 bases between. The germline gives CDR1 SNHLY, CDR2 FYNNEI.

V gene TRBV5-1 combines with J gene TRBJ2-3; TRBD1 is a possible D gene (6 bases). The germline CDR1 and CDR2 sequences are SGHRS and YFSETQ. This CDR3 region has 16 residues. V was trimmed by 3 bases and J by 5 bases, leaving 19 bases between them. The CDR3 bases are TGCGCCAGCAGCTCCCGGACAGAGGGGTATAAAGATACGCAGTATTTT. It translates to CASSSRTEGYKDTQYF.

This clonotype was found many times. The V gene is TRBV7-2, the J gene TRBJ1-1; D uncertain. With 5 bases removed from V and 2 bases from J, the gap between germline ends came to 12 bases. This CDR3 comprises 14 residues. CDR1 and CDR2 (germline): SGHTA, FQGNSA. The CDR3 region is CASSHGRENTEAFF. The CDR3 DNA follows: TGTGCCAGCAGCCACGGACGGGAAAACACTGAAGCTTTCTTT. Looking up the rest from reference TRBV7-2 and TRBJ1-1 gives the full variable domain: GAGVSQSPSNKVTEKGKDVELRCDPISGHTALYWYRQSLGQGLEFLIYFQGNSAPDKSGLPSDRFSAERTGGSVSTLTIQRTQQEDSAVYLCASSHGRENTEAFFGQGTRLTVV.

This chain joins TRBV20-1 and TRBJ2-2; no firm D call. This CDR3 region has 12 residues. The V end lost 3 bases, the J end lost 11 bases, and 13 bases lay between the germline ends. Germline values: CDR1 DFQATT, CDR2 SNEGSKA (reference sequence). CDR3 region: CSASLAGLELFF. The CDR3 DNA is TGCAGTGCTAGTCTGGCCGGGCTAGAGCTGTTTTTT.

This clonotype was seen a few times. The chain joins TRBV11-3 to TRBJ1-2, with 10 bases aligning to TRBD1. The trim removed 5 bases at V and 5 bases at J, leaving 11 bases unmatched. The CDR3 is made up of 16 amino acids. Germline V gives CDR1 SGHNT, CDR2 YENEEA. The CDR3 nucleotides are TGTGCCAGCAGCCCAGGGACAGGGGCTCCCGGGTATGGCTACACCTTC. It codes for CASSPGTGAPGYGYTF.

This clonotype came up many times. This chain uses TRBV7-2 with TRBJ2-3; perhaps TRBD1 as D (6 bases). Trimming took off 1 base at V and 1 base at J, with 9 bases between the two ends. The CDR3 extends over 15 amino acids. The germline V gene has CDR1 SGHTA and CDR2 FQGNSA. CDR3 sequence: CASSLGWGRTDTQYF. CDR3 bases: TGTGCCAGCAGCTTAGGTTGGGGGCGCACAGATACGCAGTATTTT. Drawing the rest from reference TRBV7-2 and TRBJ2-3, the complete variable domain is GAGVSQSPSNKVTEKGKDVELRCDPISGHTALYWYRQSLGQGLEFLIYFQGNSAPDKSGLPSDRFSAERTGGSVSTLTIQRTQQEDSAVYLCASSLGWGRTDTQYFGPGTRLTVL.

At least ten counts were recorded for this clonotype. The rearrangement links TRBV5-5 to TRBJ1-5; TRBD1 is a possible D gene (6 bases). Germline V lookup: CDR1 SGHKS, CDR2 YYEKEE (reference sequence). The CDR3 totals 15 residues. Trimming removed 0 bases from V and 3 bases from J, with 10 bases in between. CDR3 coding DNA: TGTGCCAGCAGCTTGGGGACAGCCCTCAATCAGCCCCAGCATTTT. It specifies CASSLGTALNQPQHF.